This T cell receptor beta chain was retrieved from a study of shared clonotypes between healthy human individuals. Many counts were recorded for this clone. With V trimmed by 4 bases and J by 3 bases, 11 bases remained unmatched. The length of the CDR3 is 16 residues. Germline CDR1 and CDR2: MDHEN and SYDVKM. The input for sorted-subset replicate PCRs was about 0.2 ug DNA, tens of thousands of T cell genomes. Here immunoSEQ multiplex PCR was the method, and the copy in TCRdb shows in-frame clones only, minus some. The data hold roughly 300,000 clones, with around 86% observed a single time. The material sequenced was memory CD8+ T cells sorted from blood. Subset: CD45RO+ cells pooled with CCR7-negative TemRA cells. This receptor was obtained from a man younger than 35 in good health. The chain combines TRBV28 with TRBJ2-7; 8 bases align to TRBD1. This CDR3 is CASSSPGQDYFYEQYF. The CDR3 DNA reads TGTGCCAGCAGTTCCCCGGGACAGGACTACTTCTACGAGCAGTACTTC.